This T cell receptor beta chain stems from a study of blood T cell repertoires in COVID-19 (dated by TCRdb to the early 2020s). With regard to the full study: Collaborator samples came from the United States, Italy and Spain and covered acute and convalescent phases of COVID-19. The material from the prospective study consisted of cDNA or gDNA derived from T cells, B-cell-depleted T cells, or PBMCs. Deeply sampled blood TCRbeta repertoires from subjects exposed to, actively infected with, or recovered from COVID-19 were included in the dataset. The repertoires were released in a freely available public database meant as a resource for research on the immune response to SARS-CoV-2. Samples were obtained from the ongoing ImmuneRACE study (first 160 participants) and from 1,254 subjects provided by 6 global collaborators. A de-identified subject ID, COVID-19 status, age in years and sex were almost always included in the sample metadata. HLA class I and class II types, where available, came from metadata supplied by the sample provider rather than from assay-based typing.

What the work shows at the level of the full study, not this receptor alone: Clinical and demographic metadata were provided uncurated, with the amount varying by source and participant.

Collaborating institutions collected whole blood in K2EDTA tubes following their own protocols. For TCRbeta analysis, collaborator samples were shipped as frozen whole blood, as isolated PBMCs, or as DNA extracted from either sample type. TCRbeta CDR3 regions were amplified from genomic DNA by means of the immunoSEQ Assay, a bias-controlled multiplex PCR. The original pipeline was this. The number of nucleated cells in each sample was estimated from the amplification of reference gene primers within the assay. Sequence reads were collapsed and filtered to measure the absolute abundance of every unique TCRbeta CDR3 rearrangement. For each sample, productive Simpson clonality was calculated as the square root of Simpson's diversity index across productive rearrangements. Not all clones reach the TCRdb copy of this immuneACCESS table, which keeps in-frame sequences only. Checked studies attribute under half of the gap to unresolved V genes and leave the rest unexplained. The DNA was the basis for D and trimming; V, J and clone size are from that table. The sample has roughly 250,000 clones on record, approximately 86% of them singletons. The ten largest clones represent around 6.5% of the sample.

CDR1 and CDR2, per the germline V gene (reference sequence), are LGHDT and YNNKEL. At the junction V is shortened by 4 bases and J by 12 bases; bases outside the gene matches: 6. The CDR3, from cysteine to phenylalanine, totals 12 residues. The only DNA kept is the CDR3, 36 bases in frame from the first base. Regarding this clone: Its antigen specificity is not known. No much larger clone exists at a distance of one base, and base qualities are not known.

The sequence is built from TRBV3-1 (or the pseudogene TRBV3-2) and TRBJ2-5; TRBD2 matches 9 bases in the middle. The receptor's source is an older woman with active or convalescent COVID-19. The sequenced sample was peripheral blood. Read as DNA, the sequence is TGTGCCAGCAGCCCGGTGGGCGGGGGGGAGTACTTC. Its coded protein is CASSPVGGGEYF.